The rows below give T cell receptor beta chains drawn from one sample of a study of blood T cell repertoires in COVID-19. The repertoire was sequenced with immunoSEQ multiplex PCR; TCRdb's copy has only in-frame clones and lacks some. The table has approximately 220,000 clones, roughly 90% seen once; the top ten hold 3.5% to 4.5%. Sequencing was done on a sample of PBMCs or T cells enriched from blood (not recorded which). The receptors shown here come from a woman in her twenties or thirties with acute COVID-19. Both conserved end residues are part of each CDR3. A D gene is named only where the DNA matches it firmly. Some rows mark clone size as missing; the rest say once, few, many or name a class of expanded clone.

.	TRBV27	.	TRBJ2-5	CASSFHIGQTQYF	TGTGCCAGCAGTTTTCATATTGGCCAGACCCAGTACTTC
TRBD1	TRBV6-5	.	TRBJ2-7	CASSLVGTGGYEQYF	TGTGCCAGCAGTTTGGTCGGGACAGGGGGCTACGAGCAGTACTTC
.	TRBV12-3/TRBV12-4	.	TRBJ2-2	CASSFSNPGELFF	TGTGCCAGCAGTTTTAGCAACCCCGGGGAGCTGTTTTTT
.	TRBV5-8	.	TRBJ1-1	CASSLGPVLYMNTEAFF	TGTGCCAGCAGCTTGGGGCCAGTTTTATACATGAACACTGAAGCTTTCTTT
.	TRBV27	.	TRBJ2-2	CASSLFRGGTGELFF	TGTGCCAGCAGTTTATTCAGGGGAGGGACCGGGGAGCTGTTTTTT
.	TRBV14	.	TRBJ1-4	CASSQVGLENEKLFF	TGTGCCAGCAGCCAAGTAGGTCTGGAGAATGAAAAACTGTTTTTT
.	TRBV1	.	TRBJ1-5	CTSSQEKSQLLTDSNQPQHF	TGCACCAGCAGCCAAGAAAAGTCACAGCTCCTAACGGATAGCAATCAGCCCCAGCATTTT
.	TRBV6-2/TRBV6-3	.	TRBJ2-2	CASSLTQGAGELFF	TGTGCCAGCAGCCTAACACAGGGAGCCGGGGAGCTGTTTTTT
TRBD1	TRBV5-1	.	TRBJ2-1	CASSTGTGGYNEQFF	TGCGCCAGCAGCACCGGGACAGGGGGATACAATGAGCAGTTCTTC
TRBD2	TRBV6-2/TRBV6-3	.	TRBJ2-3	CASSRTSGGSDTQYF	TGTGCCAGCAGTCGTACTAGCGGGGGATCGGATACGCAGTATTTT
.	TRBV2	.	TRBJ1-3	CASSELTAFGNTIYF	TGTGCCAGCAGTGAACTTACAGCCTTTGGAAACACCATATATTTT
.	TRBV19	.	TRBJ1-5	CASSMQGSGQPQHF	TGTGCCAGTAGTATGCAAGGGAGTGGTCAGCCCCAGCATTTT
.	TRBV30	.	TRBJ1-1	CAWTLGGFTEAFF	TGTGCCTGGACTTTGGGGGGGTTCACTGAAGCTTTCTTT
.	TRBV3-1/TRBV3-2	.	TRBJ1-6	CASSQDRGHNSPLHF	TGTGCCAGCAGCCAAGACAGGGGACATAATTCACCCCTCCACTTT
TRBD2	TRBV28	.	TRBJ2-7	CASSLLASGGWYEQYF	TGTGCCAGCAGTTTATTAGCTAGCGGGGGGTGGTACGAGCAGTACTTC
.	TRBV2	few	TRBJ1-5	CASSALPGQPQHF	TGTGCCAGCAGTGCCCTCCCGGGGCAGCCCCAGCATTTT
.	TRBV9	.	TRBJ1-2	CASSAGGSGGYGYTF	TGTGCCAGCAGCGCGGGGGGTTCGGGAGGCTATGGCTACACCTTC
TRBD2	TRBV6-5	.	TRBJ2-3	CASRSSGGPDTQYF	TGTGCCAGCAGGTCTAGCGGGGGGCCAGATACGCAGTATTTT
TRBD1	TRBV19	.	TRBJ1-5	CASSIGLGQGGQPQHF	TGTGCCAGTAGTATCGGATTGGGACAGGGGGGTCAGCCCCAGCATTTT
TRBD1	TRBV15	.	TRBJ1-2	CATSRSGQVYGYTF	TGTGCCACCAGCAGATCGGGACAGGTCTATGGCTACACCTTC